This T cell receptor (beta chain) was sequenced in a study of beta chain features in type 1 diabetes. Study results and caveats: In every one of the four CD4+ subsets, TCRB CDR3s were moderately but significantly shorter in Type 1 diabetes patients.

Expressed TCRB transcripts were sequenced because the isolated RNA had all been reverse transcribed beforehand. Sequencing used immunoSEQ multiplex PCR; TCRdb keeps in-frame clones, though not all of them. The data hold a few hundred thousand clones, with about a sixth observed a single time. This clone occurred a few times. The target antigen is unknown. This CDR3 has 10 residues. The germline CDR1 and CDR2 sequences are SQVTM and ANQGSEA. The chain links TRBV29-1 to TRBJ2-5; no clear D. The DNA end is a closer match to TRBJ2-7, so the J assignment may be wrong. The clonotype was recovered from a man younger than 45 with type 1 diabetes. Specimen: naive CD4+ T cells from blood. Here the CDR3 reads CSVYFYEQYF. Written as DNA, the CDR3 is TGCAGCGTCTATTTCTACGAGCAGTACTTC.